This TCR beta chain was identified during a study of T-cell reconstitution after alpha-beta-depleted transplantation in children. Unique molecular identifiers featured in how the TCRbeta library was prepared. TCRdb reanalysed the PCR reads using MiXCR and keeps one entry per CDR3 protein. The sample lists fewer than 550,000 distinct CDR3 sequences, roughly 17% occurring once. Germline V gene sequence: CDR1 MNHNS, CDR2 SASEGT. The CDR3 contains 12 residues. Trimming shortened V by 2 bases and J by 6 bases, and 5 bases separated the two germline ends. This clonotype showed up just a few times. The input for sequencing was PBMCs, mostly from graft donor cells, taken 360 days after TCRalphabeta/CD19-depleted stem cell transplant. This chain connects TRBV6-1 to TRBJ1-5; the D is unclear. The clonotype was recovered from a boy in the first two years of life who had a stem cell transplant for Wiskott-Aldrich syndrome, so the T cells may come from the graft donor. For the CDR3, the DNA is TGTGCCAGCAGTGAAATCGGTCAGCCCCAGCATTTT. It specifies CASSEIGQPQHF.